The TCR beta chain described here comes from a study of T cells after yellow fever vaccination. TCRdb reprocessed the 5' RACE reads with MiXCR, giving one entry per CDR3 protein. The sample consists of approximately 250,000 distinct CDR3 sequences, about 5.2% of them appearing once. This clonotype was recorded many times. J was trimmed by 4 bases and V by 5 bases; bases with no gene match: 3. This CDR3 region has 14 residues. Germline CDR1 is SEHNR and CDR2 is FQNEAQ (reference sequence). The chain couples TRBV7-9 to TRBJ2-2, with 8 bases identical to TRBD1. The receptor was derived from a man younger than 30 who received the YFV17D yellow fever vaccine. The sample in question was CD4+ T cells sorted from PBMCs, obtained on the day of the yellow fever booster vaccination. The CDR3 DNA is TGTGCCAGCAGCGAACAGGGGGGCACCGGGGAGCTGTTTTTT. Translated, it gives CASSEQGGTGELFF.